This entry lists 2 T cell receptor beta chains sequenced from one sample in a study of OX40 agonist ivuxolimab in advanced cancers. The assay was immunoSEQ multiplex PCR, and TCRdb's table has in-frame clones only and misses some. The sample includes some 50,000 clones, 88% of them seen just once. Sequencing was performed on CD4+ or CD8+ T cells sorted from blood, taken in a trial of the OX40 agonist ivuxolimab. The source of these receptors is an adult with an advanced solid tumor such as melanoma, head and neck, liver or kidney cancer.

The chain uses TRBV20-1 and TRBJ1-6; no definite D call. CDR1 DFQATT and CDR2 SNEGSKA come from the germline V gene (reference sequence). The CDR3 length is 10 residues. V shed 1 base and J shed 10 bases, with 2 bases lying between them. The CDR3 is CSARGSPLHF. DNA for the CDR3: TGCAGTGCTAGAGGGTCACCCCTCCACTTT.

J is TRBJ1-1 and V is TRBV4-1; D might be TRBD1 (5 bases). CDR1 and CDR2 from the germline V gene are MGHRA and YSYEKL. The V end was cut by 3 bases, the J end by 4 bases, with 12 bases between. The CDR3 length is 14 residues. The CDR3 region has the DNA TGCGCCAGCAGCCAGGGATGGGGGAGCACTGAAGCTTTCTTT. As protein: CASSQGWGSTEAFF.